The sequence of this T cell receptor (beta chain) was determined in a study of early T cells in non-severe SARS-CoV-2 infection. The overall study: Investigators sequenced bulk RNA drawn from unsorted whole blood, and chains remained unpaired. Findings and limits, study-wide: The study's VDJdb matching favored anti-spike CD8 responses and missed private and CD4 specificities.

Individual cDNA molecules were tagged with unique molecular identifiers, the study reported. TCRdb re-derived calls from the 5' RACE reads in MiXCR, one entry per CDR3 protein. The sample contains approximately 75,000 distinct CDR3 sequences, about 4.9% of which appear only once. The CDR3 runs to 13 residues. CDR1 is MDHEN, CDR2 SYDVKM, per germline. The trim removed 7 bases at V and 4 bases at J, leaving 6 bases unmatched. At least ten counts were recorded for this clonotype. Its matching antigen is unknown. Sequences were derived from whole blood, sampled at baseline. The chain joins TRBV28 to TRBJ1-1, with TRBD1 identical over 7 bases. This receptor was obtained from an adult who was a healthcare worker with PCR-confirmed SARS-CoV-2 infection or an uninfected control (not recorded which). The donor label of this sample is uncertain. CDR3 sequence: CASNRGGRTEAFF. As DNA, the CDR3 is TGTGCCAGCAACAGGGGTGGACGCACTGAAGCTTTCTTT.